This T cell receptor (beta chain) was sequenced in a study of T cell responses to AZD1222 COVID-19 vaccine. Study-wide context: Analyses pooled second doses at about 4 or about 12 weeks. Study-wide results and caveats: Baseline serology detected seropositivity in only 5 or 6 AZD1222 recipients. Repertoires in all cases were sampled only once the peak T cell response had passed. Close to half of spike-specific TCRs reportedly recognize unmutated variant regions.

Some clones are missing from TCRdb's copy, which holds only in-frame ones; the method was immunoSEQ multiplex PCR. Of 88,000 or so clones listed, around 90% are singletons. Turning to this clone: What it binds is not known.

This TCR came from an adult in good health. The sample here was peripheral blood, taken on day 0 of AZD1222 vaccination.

DNA of the CDR3: TGTGCCAGCAGCGTGCTCAGGGGGCGAGGCTATGGCTACACCTTC. As protein: CASSVLRGRGYGYTF. This chain links TRBV7-2 with TRBJ1-2; 8 bases are shared with TRBD1. CDR1 and CDR2 (germline): SGHTA, FQGNSA. The CDR3 is 15 amino acids. Trimming cost V 5 bases and J 4 bases; bases outside gene matches: 9.